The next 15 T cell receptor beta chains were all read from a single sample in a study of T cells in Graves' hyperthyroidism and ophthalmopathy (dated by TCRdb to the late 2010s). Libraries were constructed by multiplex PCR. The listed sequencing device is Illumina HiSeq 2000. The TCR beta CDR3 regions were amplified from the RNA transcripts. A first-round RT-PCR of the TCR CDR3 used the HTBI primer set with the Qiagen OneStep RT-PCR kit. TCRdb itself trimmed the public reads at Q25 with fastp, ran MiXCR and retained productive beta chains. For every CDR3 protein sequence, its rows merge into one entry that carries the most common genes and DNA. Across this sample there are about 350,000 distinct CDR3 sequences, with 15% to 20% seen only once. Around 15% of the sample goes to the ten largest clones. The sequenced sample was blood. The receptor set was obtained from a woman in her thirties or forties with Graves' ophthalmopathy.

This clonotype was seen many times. CDR3 loop: CASRRKTVEQYF. CDR3 DNA sequence: TGTGCCAGCAGGCGGAAGACCGTCGAGCAGTACTTC. The chain links TRBV28 to TRBJ2-7; no clear D gene. The germline gives CDR1 MDHEN, CDR2 SYDVKM. V gave up 6 bases and J gave up 6 bases, with 12 bases separating them. CDR3 length equals 12 residues.

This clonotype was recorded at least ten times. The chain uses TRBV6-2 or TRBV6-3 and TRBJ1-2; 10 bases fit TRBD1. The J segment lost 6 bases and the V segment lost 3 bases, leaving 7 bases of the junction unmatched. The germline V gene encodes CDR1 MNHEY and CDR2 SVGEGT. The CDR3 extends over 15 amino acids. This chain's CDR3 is CASSYSGTGDHGYTF. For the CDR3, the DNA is TGTGCCAGCAGTTATTCCGGGACAGGGGATCATGGCTACACCTTC.

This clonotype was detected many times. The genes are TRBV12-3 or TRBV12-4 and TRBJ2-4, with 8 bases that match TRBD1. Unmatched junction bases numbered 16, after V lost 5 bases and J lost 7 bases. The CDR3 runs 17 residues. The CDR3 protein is CASSPATGGFLGNIQYF. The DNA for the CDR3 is TGTGCCAGCAGTCCCGCTACAGGGGGTTTTTTAGGGAACATTCAGTACTTC.

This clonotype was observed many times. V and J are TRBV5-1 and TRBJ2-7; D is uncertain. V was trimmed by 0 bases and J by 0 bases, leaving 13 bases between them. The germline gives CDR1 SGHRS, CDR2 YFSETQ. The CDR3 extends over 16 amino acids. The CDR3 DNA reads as TGCGCCAGCAGCTTGGCCTGGCGTACCCCCTCCTACGAGCAGTACTTC. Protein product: CASSLAWRTPSYEQYF.

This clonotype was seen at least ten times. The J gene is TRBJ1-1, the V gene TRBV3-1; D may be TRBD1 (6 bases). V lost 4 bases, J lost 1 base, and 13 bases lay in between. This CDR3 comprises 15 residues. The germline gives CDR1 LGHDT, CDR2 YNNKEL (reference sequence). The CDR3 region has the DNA TGTGCCAGCAGCCCCCACAGGGAGAGGAACACTGAAGCTTTCTTT. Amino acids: CASSPHRERNTEAFF.

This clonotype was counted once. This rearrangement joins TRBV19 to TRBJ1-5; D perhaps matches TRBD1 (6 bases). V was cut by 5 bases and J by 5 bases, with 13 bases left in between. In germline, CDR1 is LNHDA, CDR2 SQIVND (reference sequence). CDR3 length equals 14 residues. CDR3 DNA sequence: TGTGCCAGTAGTCGGGGGGCAGGGGATCAGCCCCAGCATTTT. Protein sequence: CASSRGAGDQPQHF. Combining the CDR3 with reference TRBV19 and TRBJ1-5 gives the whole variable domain DGGITQSPKYLFRKEGQNVTLSCEQNLNHDAMYWYRQDPGQGLRLIYYSQIVNDFQKGDIAEGYSVSREKKESFPLTVTSAQKNPTAFYLCASSRGAGDQPQHFGDGTRLSIL.

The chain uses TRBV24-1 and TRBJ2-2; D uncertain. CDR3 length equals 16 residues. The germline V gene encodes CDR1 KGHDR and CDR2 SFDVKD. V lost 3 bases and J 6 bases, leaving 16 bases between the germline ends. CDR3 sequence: CATSDAGWQRPGELFF. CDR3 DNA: TGTGCCACCAGTGATGCCGGATGGCAGCGCCCCGGGGAGCTGTTTTTT.

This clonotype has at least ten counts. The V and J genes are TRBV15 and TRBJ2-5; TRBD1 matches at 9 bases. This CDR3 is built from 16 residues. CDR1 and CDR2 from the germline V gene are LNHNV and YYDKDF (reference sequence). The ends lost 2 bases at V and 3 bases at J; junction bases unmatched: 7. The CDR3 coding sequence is TGTGCCACCAGCAGATCACAGGGGGCGAGGGAAGAGACCCAGTACTTC. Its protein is CATSRSQGAREETQYF.

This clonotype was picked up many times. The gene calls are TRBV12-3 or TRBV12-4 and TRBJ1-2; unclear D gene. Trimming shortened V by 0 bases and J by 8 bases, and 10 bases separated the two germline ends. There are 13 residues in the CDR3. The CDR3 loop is CASSLAREGGYTF. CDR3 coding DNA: TGTGCCAGCAGTTTAGCCCGGGAGGGAGGCTACACCTTC.

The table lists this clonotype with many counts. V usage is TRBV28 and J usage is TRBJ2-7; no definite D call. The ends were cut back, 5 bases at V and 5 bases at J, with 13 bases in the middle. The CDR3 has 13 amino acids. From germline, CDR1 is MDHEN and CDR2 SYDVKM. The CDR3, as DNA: TGTGCCAGCAGTGCCTATGCAAGGCACGAGCAGTACTTC. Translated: CASSAYARHEQYF.

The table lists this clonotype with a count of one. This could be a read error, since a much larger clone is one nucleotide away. The CDR3 nucleotides read TGCGCCAGCAGCCCGGGACAGCTCACTCAAGAGACCCAGTACTTC. It codes for CASSPGQLTQETQYF. The chain employs TRBV5-1 and TRBJ2-5; 7 bases map to TRBD1. The V gene's germline CDR1 is SGHRS and CDR2 YFSETQ. V shed 4 bases, J shed 2 bases, and the junction held 8 bases outside the gene matches. The CDR3 length is 15 residues. The full variable domain, in which reference TRBV5-1 and TRBJ2-5 provide the parts outside the CDR3, is KAGVTQTPRYLIKTRGQQVTLSCSPISGHRSVSWYQQTPGQGLQFLFEYFSETQRNKGNFPGRFSGRQFSNSRSEMNVSTLELGDSALYLCASSPGQLTQETQYFGPGTRLLVL.

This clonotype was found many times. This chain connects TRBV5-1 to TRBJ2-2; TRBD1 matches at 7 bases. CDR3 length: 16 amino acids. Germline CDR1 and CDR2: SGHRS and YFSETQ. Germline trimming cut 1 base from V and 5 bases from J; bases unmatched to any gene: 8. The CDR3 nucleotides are TGCGCCAGCAGCTTGACCGACAGGGCGAGTACCGGGGAGCTGTTTTTT. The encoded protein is CASSLTDRASTGELFF.

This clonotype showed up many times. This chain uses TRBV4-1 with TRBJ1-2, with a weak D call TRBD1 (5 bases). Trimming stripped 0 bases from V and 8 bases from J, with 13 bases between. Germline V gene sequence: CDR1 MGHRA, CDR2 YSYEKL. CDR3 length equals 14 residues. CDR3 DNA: TGCGCCAGCAGCCAAGAGGGACGGTCCTGGGGCTACACCTTC. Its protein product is CASSQEGRSWGYTF.

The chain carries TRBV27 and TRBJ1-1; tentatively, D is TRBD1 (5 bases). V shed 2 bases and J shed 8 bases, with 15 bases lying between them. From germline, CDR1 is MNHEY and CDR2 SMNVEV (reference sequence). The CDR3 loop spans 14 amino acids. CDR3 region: CASSLVGGAVEAFF. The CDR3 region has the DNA TGTGCCAGCAGTTTAGTAGGAGGGGCAGTCGAAGCTTTCTTT.

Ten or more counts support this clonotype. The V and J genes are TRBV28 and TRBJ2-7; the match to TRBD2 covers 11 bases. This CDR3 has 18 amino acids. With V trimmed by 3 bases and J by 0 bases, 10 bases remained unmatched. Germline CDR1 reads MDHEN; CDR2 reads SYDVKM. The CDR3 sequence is CASSFKTGTSGRSYEQYF. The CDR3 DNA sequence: TGTGCCAGCAGTTTCAAAACCGGGACTAGCGGACGCTCCTACGAGCAGTACTTC.